One and the same sample provided the 18 T cell receptor beta chains below, sequenced in a study of OX40 agonist ivuxolimab in advanced cancers. Sequenced by immunoSEQ multiplex PCR; TCRdb stores in-frame clones only, minus some. Among roughly 30,000 clones listed, about 93% were seen once. This material consisted of CD4+ or CD8+ T cells sorted from blood, taken in a trial of the OX40 agonist ivuxolimab. The receptor set was obtained from an adult with an advanced solid tumor such as melanoma, head and neck, liver or kidney cancer.

The chain employs TRBV6-1 and TRBJ1-2, with 9 bases aligning to TRBD1. The CDR3 totals 17 residues. The J segment lost 6 bases and the V segment lost 2 bases, leaving 13 bases of the junction unmatched. Germline CDR1 and CDR2: MNHNS and SASEGT. The CDR3 region has the DNA TGTGCCAGCAGTGAATTTTTGGTCGGGACAGGGTCTCATGGCTACACCTTC. It yields the protein CASSEFLVGTGSHGYTF.

This CDR3 reads CASSEYPGTVSGANVLTF. The CDR3 DNA sequence: TGTGCCAGCAGTGAATACCCCGGGACAGTCTCTGGGGCCAACGTCCTGACTTTC. The chain is built from TRBV2 and TRBJ2-6; TRBD1 matches at 7 bases. Germline-derived CDR1 and CDR2 are SNHLY and FYNNEI. The J segment lost 0 bases and the V segment lost 2 bases, leaving 7 bases of the junction unmatched. There are 18 residues in the CDR3.

The rearrangement uses TRBV28 and TRBJ2-3, with D maybe TRBD2 (5 bases). In germline, CDR1 is MDHEN, CDR2 SYDVKM. The CDR3 consists of 14 residues. The germline V and J ends were trimmed by 3 bases and 2 bases, with 9 bases remaining between them. The CDR3 region has the DNA TGTGCCAGCAGTTTTTCCGGGGTCACAGATACGCAGTATTTT. Its translation is CASSFSGVTDTQYF.

The chain couples TRBV27 to TRBJ2-3, with 12 bases matching TRBD2. The CDR3 contains 16 residues. V was pared by 4 bases and J by 4 bases, with 6 bases of the junction left unmatched. Germline CDR1 is MNHEY and CDR2 is SMNVEV (reference sequence). CDR3 in DNA: TGTGCCAGCAGTTCCGCCTCTAGCGGGGGGGCAGATACGCAGTATTTT. As protein: CASSSASSGGADTQYF.

The table lists this clone with a count of one. The chain uses TRBV5-6 and TRBJ2-7; 8 nucleotides agree with TRBD2. Germline loops: CDR1 SGHDT, CDR2 YYEEEE. The length of the CDR3 is 14 residues. Trimming cost V 2 bases and J 1 base; bases outside gene matches: 2. The CDR3 region has the DNA TGTGCCAGCAGCTTTGGCGGGGGGTCCTACGAGCAGTACGTC. This translates into CASSFGGGSYEQYV.

The chain couples TRBV5-4 to TRBJ1-1; 8 bases are a match to TRBD1. Unmatched junction bases numbered 5, after V lost 1 base and J lost 3 bases. The V gene's germline CDR1 is SGHNT and CDR2 YYREEE (reference sequence). The CDR3 is 15 residues long. The CDR3 region has the DNA TGTGCCAGCAGCTTGTACAGGGGGACTGACACTGAAGCTTTCTTT. It encodes CASSLYRGTDTEAFF.

This chain connects TRBV5-4 to TRBJ2-5; D may be TRBD1 (5 bases). Trimming cost V 0 bases and J 0 bases, with 6 bases left between them. Per germline, CDR1 SGHNT and CDR2 YYREEE (reference sequence). This CDR3 contains 14 residues. CDR3 protein: CASSLEGYQETQYF. The CDR3, as DNA: TGTGCCAGCAGCTTGGAGGGGTACCAAGAGACCCAGTACTTC.

The V gene is TRBV7-6, the J gene TRBJ2-7; either TRBD1 or TRBD2 may fit D (5 bases each). Trimming pared 0 bases from V and 6 bases from J, leaving 15 bases between. The CDR3 contains 15 residues. The germline CDR1 and CDR2 sequences are SGHVS and FNYEAQ. The CDR3: CASSLAISSRGEQYF. CDR3 bases: TGTGCCAGCAGCTTAGCTATCTCATCGAGGGGCGAGCAGTACTTC.

This chain connects TRBV2 to TRBJ1-5, with D perhaps matching TRBD1 (5 bases). Germline V gene data show CDR1 as SNHLY and CDR2 as FYNNEI. The CDR3 extends over 15 amino acids. V shed 6 bases and J shed 0 bases, with 12 bases lying between them. The CDR3 spells CASSDDSRSNQPQHF. The CDR3 coding sequence is TGTGCCAGCAGCGACGACAGCCGTAGCAATCAGCCCCAGCATTTT. The whole variable domain, filled in from reference TRBV2 and TRBJ1-5, reads EPEVTQTPSHQVTQMGQEVILRCVPISNHLYFYWYRQILGQKVEFLVSFYNNEISEKSEIFDDQFSVERPDGSNFTLKIRSTKLEDSAMYFCASSDDSRSNQPQHFGDGTRLSIL.

The V call is TRBV6-4, the J call TRBJ2-1, with 8 bases that match TRBD1. The CDR3 spans 15 residues. The ends lost 8 bases at V and 0 bases at J; junction bases unmatched: 6. The germline gives CDR1 MRHNA, CDR2 SNTAGT. As DNA, the CDR3 is TGTGCCAGCCCAAGTACAGGGGGCTCCTACAATGAGCAGTTCTTC. Translation gives CASPSTGGSYNEQFF.

The rearrangement joins TRBV7-9 to TRBJ2-1; no clear D gene. The CDR3 runs 14 residues. Trimming took 5 bases from V and 7 from J, leaving 15 bases between them. Germline CDR1 is SEHNR and CDR2 is FQNEAQ (reference sequence). The CDR3 DNA follows: TGTGCCAGCAGCCTCTCGTTAGTTGGGAATGAGCAGTTCTTC. Its protein is CASSLSLVGNEQFF.

The rearrangement links TRBV6-5 to TRBJ1-2; 7 bases are a match to TRBD1. The CDR3 sequence is 14 residues long. Germline V CDR1 and CDR2: MNHEY, SVGAGI. V trimming: 6 bases; J trimming: 5 bases; junction bases outside the gene matches: 9. In nucleotides, the CDR3 is TGTGCCAGCAGGATCGGGACAGTTGATTATGGCTACACCTTC. As protein: CASRIGTVDYGYTF.

This clone was seen more than once but under ten times. The chain recombines TRBV6-1 with TRBJ1-2; D might be TRBD1 (6 bases). Germline-derived CDR1 and CDR2 are MNHNS and SASEGT. V was cut by 0 bases and J by 8 bases, with 10 bases left in between. The CDR3 totals 13 residues. The CDR3 reads CASSEARGFGYTF. The DNA of the CDR3 is TGTGCCAGCAGTGAAGCCAGGGGTTTCGGCTACACCTTC.

The gene calls are TRBV7-9 and TRBJ2-3, with a tentative D call TRBD1 (5 bases). This CDR3 has 15 residues. The germline V gene encodes CDR1 SEHNR and CDR2 FQNEAQ (reference sequence). Trimming took 0 bases from V and 6 from J, leaving 13 bases between them. As DNA, the CDR3 is TGTGCCAGCAGCTTAGCGATTGCGCCAGGGGATACGCAGTATTTT. Translated: CASSLAIAPGDTQYF. Full variable domain (missing parts from reference TRBV7-9 and TRBJ2-3): DTGVSQNPRHKITKRGQNVTFRCDPISEHNRLYWYRQTLGQGPEFLTYFQNEAQLEKSRLLSDRFSAERPKGSFSTLEIQRTEQGDSAMYLCASSLAIAPGDTQYFGPGTRLTVL.

The chain joins TRBV2 to TRBJ1-2; D gene ambiguous. The CDR3 contains 14 residues. Trimming took 8 bases from V and 3 from J, leaving 16 bases between them. Germline CDR1 reads SNHLY; CDR2 reads FYNNEI. CDR3 in amino acids: CASQVPGPYYGYTF. The CDR3 nucleotides read TGTGCCAGCCAAGTTCCCGGGCCGTACTATGGCTACACCTTC.

J is TRBJ2-7 and V is TRBV6-1, with D hard to call. The germline gives CDR1 MNHNS, CDR2 SASEGT. The CDR3 runs 12 residues. Trimming took off 4 bases at V and 2 bases at J, with 6 bases between the two ends. CDR3 sequence: CASSGPPYEQYF. CDR3 bases: TGTGCCAGCAGTGGGCCCCCCTACGAGCAGTACTTC.

This rearrangement joins TRBV15 to TRBJ2-1; D is possibly TRBD2 (5 bases). V was clipped by 0 bases and J by 4 bases, with 13 bases between them. The CDR3 is 16 amino acids. Germline lookup yields CDR1 LNHNV and CDR2 YYDKDF (reference sequence). CDR3 sequence: CATSRDLSGQYNEQFF. The CDR3 coding sequence is TGTGCCACCAGCAGAGATTTAAGCGGTCAGTACAATGAGCAGTTCTTC.

The chain combines TRBV27 with TRBJ1-5, with D tentatively TRBD1 (5 bases). This CDR3 is 14 amino acids long. In germline, CDR1 is MNHEY, CDR2 SMNVEV (reference sequence). V lost 6 bases and J 5 bases, leaving 14 bases between the germline ends. The DNA of the CDR3 is TGTGCCAGCAGCCAAGAGGGGTGGGATCAGCCCCAGCATTTT. This codes for CASSQEGWDQPQHF.